Below are 20 T cell receptor beta chains sequenced from a single sample in a study of cytomegalovirus exposure and HLA in healthy donors. PCR employed 60 Vbeta and 13 Jbeta primers. Libraries were prepared by immunoSEQ multiplex PCR; TCRdb keeps only in-frame clonotypes and omits some of them. Among under 200,000 clones listed, roughly 85% were seen once. Sequencing was carried out using PBMCs. Receptors originate from a male donor in good health and CMV-seronegative.

In the case of this clone: The junction departs from germline at one end; a sequencing error may be responsible. The V and J genes are TRBV10-3 and TRBJ1-5, with a weak D call TRBD1 (6 bases). CDR1 ENHRY and CDR2 SYGVKD come from the germline V gene. CDR3 size: 15 residues. CDR3 DNA sequence: TGTGCCATCACTGAGGGCTCAGGGGCAAATCAGCCCCAGCATTTT. Encoded protein: CAITEGSGANQPQHF.

This chain links TRBV9 with TRBJ1-2; the D is unclear. Germline CDR1 and CDR2: SGDLS and YYNGEE. V lost 0 bases to trimming and J lost 5 bases, with 26 bases between them. The CDR3 sequence is 19 residues long. CDR3 sequence reads: CASSVASRATVKTQYGYTF. Here the CDR3 DNA reads TGTGCCAGCAGCGTAGCGTCCCGTGCCACTGTAAAAACCCAATATGGCTACACCTTC.

The CDR3 region has the DNA TGTGCCAGCAGCTCATCCGGGACAGGGGGAAACATTCAGTACTTC. Amino acids: CASSSSGTGGNIQYF. The V and J genes are TRBV7-9 and TRBJ2-4, with 11 positions matching TRBD1. V gave up 4 bases and J gave up 6 bases; unmatched junction bases: 5. The CDR3 extends over 15 amino acids. Germline CDR1 is SEHNR and CDR2 is FQNEAQ (reference sequence).

This rearrangement joins TRBV27 to TRBJ2-2; 12 bases fit TRBD2. V shed 5 bases and J 7 bases; nucleotides not matched to a gene: 5. Germline CDR1 MNHEY, CDR2 SMNVEV (reference sequence). This CDR3 is built from 15 residues. The DNA for the CDR3 is TGTGCCAGCAGTCTGACTAGCGGGAGTGTCGGGGAGCTGTTTTTT. Translating it yields CASSLTSGSVGELFF.

The chain combines TRBV27 with TRBJ2-5; possibly TRBD2 for D (6 bases). The DNA matches TRBJ2-7 better at its end, which makes the J call doubtful. The CDR3 loop spans 14 amino acids. Germline CDR1 is MNHEY and CDR2 is SMNVEV (reference sequence). The CDR3 DNA reads TGTGCCAGCAGGCGGGCCGGCGGGGCCGGCGAGCAGTACTTC. Amino acid sequence: CASRRAGGAGEQYF.

This clone occurred once. The chain links TRBV27 to TRBJ2-5; 11 bases agree with TRBD1. The J call is doubtful: the DNA matches TRBJ2-7 better. The CDR3 extends over 13 amino acids. Looked up from germline, CDR1 is MNHEY and CDR2 is SMNVEV (reference sequence). The chain's CDR3 is CASSGTGGYEQYF. CDR3 DNA: TGTGCCAGCAGCGGGACAGGGGGCTACGAGCAGTACTTC.

V and J are TRBV4-2 and TRBJ1-4; tentatively, D is TRBD1 (6 bases). The germline gives CDR1 LGHNA, CDR2 YNFKEQ. V was shortened by 0 bases and J by 8 bases, with 16 bases between the two germline ends. The CDR3 loop spans 16 amino acids. The CDR3 loop is CASSQDWGQGGEKLFF. CDR3 nucleotides: TGTGCCAGCAGCCAAGATTGGGGGCAGGGCGGGGAAAAACTGTTTTTT.

The gene calls are TRBV9 and TRBJ2-7, with a tentative D call TRBD2 (6 bases). This CDR3 has 15 residues. Trimming stripped 0 bases from V and 6 bases from J, with 16 bases between. In germline, CDR1 is SGDLS, CDR2 YYNGEE. The chain's CDR3 is CASSVEIAAGREQYF. Here the CDR3 DNA reads TGTGCCAGCAGCGTAGAAATAGCGGCAGGCCGCGAGCAGTACTTC.

V gene TRBV27 combines with J gene TRBJ2-3; tentative D call: TRBD2 (5 bases). CDR1 MNHEY and CDR2 SMNVEV come from the germline V gene (reference sequence). V dropped 3 bases and J dropped 2 bases, with 9 bases sitting between them. The CDR3 totals 14 residues. CDR3 bases: TGTGCCAGCAGTTTTTCGGGGTACACAGATACGCAGTATTTT. Protein sequence: CASSFSGYTDTQYF.

In DNA, the CDR3 is TGTGCCTCGAGTGTTCGGGGTTCCACCGGGGAGCTGTTTTTT. Its protein product is CASSVRGSTGELFF. V is TRBV2 and J is TRBJ2-2, with D tentatively TRBD2 (5 bases). CDR3 length equals 14 residues. CDR1 is SNHLY, CDR2 FYNNEI, per germline. V gave up 11 bases and J gave up 4 bases, with 17 bases separating them. Combining the CDR3 with reference TRBV2 and TRBJ2-2 gives the whole variable domain EPEVTQTPSHQVTQMGQEVILRCVPISNHLYFYWYRQILGQKVEFLVSFYNNEISEKSEIFDDQFSVERPDGSNFTLKIRSTKLEDSAMYFCASSVRGSTGELFFGEGSRLTVL.

This chain joins TRBV19 and TRBJ1-2, with D unresolved. CDR3 length: 16 residues. The V gene's germline CDR1 is LNHDA and CDR2 SQIVND (reference sequence). The V end lost 3 bases, the J end lost 0 bases, and 14 bases lay between the germline ends. CDR3 region: CASSISGGRANYGYTF. In DNA, the CDR3 is TGTGCCAGTAGTATCTCTGGCGGCCGAGCTAACTATGGCTACACCTTC.

The chain recombines TRBV6-4 with TRBJ1-1; D possibly corresponds to TRBD1 (6 bases). The CDR3 totals 13 residues. From germline, CDR1 is MRHNA and CDR2 SNTAGT. Trimming shortened V by 3 bases and J by 11 bases, and 16 bases separated the two germline ends. Here the CDR3 reads CASSELRGGYAFF. Here the CDR3 DNA reads TGTGCCAGCAGTGAATTGAGGGGGGGTTATGCTTTCTTT.

The chain joins TRBV18 to TRBJ2-4; TRBD1 matches 7 bases. The germline V gene encodes CDR1 KGHSH and CDR2 LQKENI. The CDR3 is 12 amino acids. The J segment lost 11 bases and the V segment lost 0 bases, leaving 1 base of the junction unmatched. In DNA form, the CDR3 reads TGTGCCAGCTCACCACCGGGGACAGTTCAGTACTTC. Translated: CASSPPGTVQYF.

This sequence joins TRBV5-1 and TRBJ2-7; D possibly corresponds to TRBD1 (6 bases). Deletions cut 4 bases from V and 0 bases from J, with 17 bases between. This CDR3 has 16 amino acids. Germline lookup yields CDR1 SGHRS and CDR2 YFSETQ. Here the CDR3 reads CASSRFPDRPSYEQYF. The CDR3 DNA follows: TGCGCCAGCAGCCGATTCCCTGACAGGCCCTCCTACGAGCAGTACTTC.

The chain employs TRBV19 and TRBJ2-2; the match to TRBD2 covers 8 bases. V trimming: 5 bases; J trimming: 0 bases; junction bases outside the gene matches: 2. CDR1 LNHDA and CDR2 SQIVND come from the germline V gene (reference sequence). This CDR3 contains 15 residues. The DNA for the CDR3 is TGTGCCAGTAGTTTTAGCGGGGCGAACACCGGGGAGCTGTTTTTT. It encodes CASSFSGANTGELFF. Full variable domain (rest looked up from reference TRBV19 and TRBJ2-2): DGGITQSPKYLFRKEGQNVTLSCEQNLNHDAMYWYRQDPGQGLRLIYYSQIVNDFQKGDIAEGYSVSREKKESFPLTVTSAQKNPTAFYLCASSFSGANTGELFFGEGSRLTVL.

The V and J genes are TRBV19 and TRBJ1-1; D is uncertain. Germline V gene sequence: CDR1 LNHDA, CDR2 SQIVND (reference sequence). V lost 5 bases to trimming and J lost 1 base, with 5 bases between them. The length of the CDR3 is 12 residues. CDR3 bases: TGTGCCAGTAGTCACGGGAACACTGAAGCTTTCTTT. It yields the protein CASSHGNTEAFF. The full variable domain, completed using reference TRBV19 and TRBJ1-1, is DGGITQSPKYLFRKEGQNVTLSCEQNLNHDAMYWYRQDPGQGLRLIYYSQIVNDFQKGDIAEGYSVSREKKESFPLTVTSAQKNPTAFYLCASSHGNTEAFFGQGTRLTVV.

The genes are TRBV13 and TRBJ1-1, with a possible D match to TRBD1 (6 bases). Trimming took 0 bases from V and 4 from J, leaving 9 bases between them. From germline, CDR1 is PRHDT and CDR2 FYEKMQ (reference sequence). CDR3 length equals 14 residues. DNA of the CDR3: TGTGCCAGCAGCTTAGGGGCAGGGGCCACTGAAGCTTTCTTT. Its translation: CASSLGAGATEAFF.

CDR3 in amino acids: CSASRGRNTGELFF. CDR3 nucleotide sequence: TGCAGCGCCTCCAGGGGCCGGAACACCGGGGAGCTGTTTTTT. The gene calls are TRBV29-1 and TRBJ2-2; D possibly corresponds to TRBD1 (6 bases). The V end lost 7 bases, the J end lost 1 base, and 13 bases lay between the germline ends. Germline CDR1 and CDR2: SQVTM and ANQGSEA. CDR3 length: 14 amino acids.

V gene TRBV14 combines with J gene TRBJ2-3; TRBD1 matches at 9 bases. The CDR3 is made up of 14 amino acids. The germline CDR1 and CDR2 sequences are SGHDN and FVKESK. Trimming at V came to 3 bases and at J to 6 bases, leaving 4 bases not matched to a gene. The CDR3 DNA is TGTGCCAGCAGCCATTGGGACAGGGCCGATACGCAGTATTTT. Protein: CASSHWDRADTQYF.

This chain joins TRBV5-1 and TRBJ2-3; maybe TRBD2 (6 bases). Germline V gene sequence: CDR1 SGHRS, CDR2 YFSETQ. Trimming pared 0 bases from V and 5 bases from J, leaving 10 bases between. This CDR3 comprises 14 residues. CDR3 in amino acids: CASSLGGVIDTQYF. The CDR3, as DNA: TGCGCCAGCAGCTTGGGGGGGGTGATAGATACGCAGTATTTT.